Detailed here is one T cell receptor beta chain. What it recognizes is unknown. This entry comes from a study of T cells in localized non-small cell lung cancer. Using immunoSEQ multiplex PCR, the repertoire was profiled, and TCRdb retains in-frame clones only, with some absent. The table lists approximately 47,000 clones, 70% to 90% of them singletons. General study results and limits: Maximal T cell clonality occurred in uninvolved adjacent lung, with tumor ranking below it. Only one tumor region went through sequencing, so heterogeneity may still be there.

Per germline, CDR1 MGHRA and CDR2 YSYEKL. The V segment lost 3 bases and the J segment 8 bases; nucleotides outside the gene matches: 3. This CDR3 contains 13 residues. This receptor was identified in a man aged 35-69 years with stage II lung adenocarcinoma. Specimen: PBMCs, collected before any cancer treatment. The chain employs TRBV4-1 and TRBJ1-1, with TRBD1 matching over 10 bases. The CDR3 region is CASSQADRGEAFF. Here the CDR3 DNA reads TGCGCCAGCAGCCAGGCGGACAGGGGGGAAGCTTTCTTT.